The 16 T cell receptor beta chains presented below share a single source sample, sequenced in a study of T-cell reconstitution after alpha-beta-depleted transplantation in children. A TCRbeta library incorporating unique molecular identifiers was prepared. MiXCR, run by TCRdb on the PCR reads, gives a single entry per CDR3 protein. The table includes around 680,000 distinct CDR3 sequences, over 15% detected once. Sequences were derived from PBMCs from the stem cell graft donor, sampled from the stem cell graft. These receptors all come from a human donor who donated a stem cell graft to a child with acute myeloid leukemia.

This clonotype was seen at least ten times. The chain recombines TRBV20-1 with TRBJ1-1; D is possibly TRBD1 (6 bases). There are 14 residues in the CDR3. Trimming cost V 2 bases and J 0 bases, with 10 bases left between them. Looked up from germline, CDR1 is DFQATT and CDR2 is SNEGSKA (reference sequence). CDR3 residues: CSARTGHLNTEAFF. The CDR3, as DNA: TGCAGTGCTAGAACGGGACACCTGAACACTGAAGCTTTCTTT.

About this clonotype itself: A junction boundary mismatches the germline segment, possibly from a read error. V usage is TRBV20-1 and J usage is TRBJ2-1, with 9 bases fitting TRBD2. The germline V gene encodes CDR1 DFQATT and CDR2 SNEGSKA (reference sequence). There are 16 residues in the CDR3. Here the CDR3 reads CCARGRPSGVYNEQFF. The CDR3 DNA reads TGCTGTGCTAGAGGTCGACCTAGCGGGGTTTACAATGAGCAGTTCTTC.

This clonotype was observed many times. The chain combines TRBV5-5 with TRBJ1-5, with 7 bases that match TRBD1. Germline V gene lookup returns CDR1 SGHKS and CDR2 YYEKEE (reference sequence). Trimming took 4 bases from V and 5 from J; bases not matched to a gene: 3. There are 13 residues in the CDR3. As DNA, the CDR3 is TGTGCCAGCAGCGCCGACAGGGATCAGCCCCAGCATTTT. It specifies CASSADRDQPQHF.

The chain carries TRBV20-1 and TRBJ1-2; D may be TRBD1 (5 bases). With 2 bases removed from V and 0 bases from J, the gap between germline ends came to 22 bases. Looked up from germline, CDR1 is DFQATT and CDR2 is SNEGSKA (reference sequence). CDR3 length: 18 amino acids. The CDR3 DNA reads as TGCAGTGCTAGACTCCCGCGGGTGGGACGGAGCGCTAACTATGGCTACACCTTC. Protein product: CSARLPRVGRSANYGYTF.

This clonotype was seen ten or more times. The rearrangement uses TRBV20-1 and TRBJ1-6; D possibly corresponds to TRBD1 (5 bases). V shed 1 base and J shed 1 base, with 14 bases lying between them. Per the germline V gene, CDR1 is DFQATT and CDR2 is SNEGSKA (reference sequence). The CDR3 runs 17 residues. The CDR3, as DNA: TGCAGTGCTAGAGCTGTGCAAGGGGTGTCCTATAATTCACCCCTCCACTTT. Its protein product is CSARAVQGVSYNSPLHF.

This clonotype came up a few times. V is TRBV5-1 and J is TRBJ2-6; D call uncertain. Germline assignment: CDR1 SGHRS and CDR2 YFSETQ. Trimming took off 4 bases at V and 0 bases at J, with 5 bases between the two ends. This CDR3 spans 14 amino acids. DNA of the CDR3: TGCGCCAGCAGCCCACTCTCTGGGGCCAACGTCCTGACTTTC. Protein sequence: CASSPLSGANVLTF.

The chain uses TRBV9 and TRBJ2-3; D remains unclear. With 10 bases removed from V and 5 bases from J, the gap between germline ends came to 14 bases. The CDR3 loop spans 12 amino acids. Germline V gene lookup returns CDR1 SGDLS and CDR2 YYNGEE. CDR3 coding DNA: TGTGCCCCCTACCTGGACGGAGATACGCAGTATTTT. This encodes CAPYLDGDTQYF.

In the case of this clonotype: A much larger clone sits a single nucleotide away, making a read error possible. The V call is TRBV12-3 or TRBV12-4, the J call TRBJ1-3; 8 positions match TRBD1. The CDR3 sequence is 15 residues long. The CDR3 spells CASSRGQVRGNTTYF. The CDR3, as DNA: TGTGCCAGCAGCCGGGGACAGGTTCGTGGAAACACCACATATTTT.

V is TRBV7-9 and J is TRBJ1-1; D may be TRBD1 (5 bases). The germline V and J ends were trimmed by 1 base and 2 bases, with 11 bases remaining between them. The CDR3 covers 15 residues. CDR1 and CDR2 (germline): SEHNR, FQNEAQ (reference sequence). The CDR3 is CASSLVSGSNTEAFF. As DNA, the CDR3 is TGTGCCAGCAGCTTAGTATCAGGGAGTAACACTGAAGCTTTCTTT.

This clonotype was seen more than once but under ten times. This CDR3 is CASSSRDSSNQPQHF. The CDR3 DNA sequence: TGTGCCAGCAGTTCCCGGGACAGCTCAAATCAGCCCCAGCATTTT. V is TRBV12-3 or TRBV12-4 and J is TRBJ1-5; 7 bases fit TRBD1. The V gene end was trimmed by 4 bases and the J gene end by 4 bases; junction bases not matched to a gene: 7. This CDR3 spans 15 amino acids.

This clonotype was observed many times. The rearrangement joins TRBV20-1 to TRBJ2-3; D ambiguous. Germline CDR1 and CDR2: DFQATT and SNEGSKA (reference sequence). The CDR3 spans 12 residues. V lost 2 bases to trimming and J lost 4 bases, with 7 bases between them. CDR3 sequence: CSARPRADTQYF. The CDR3 DNA is TGCAGTGCTAGACCTAGGGCAGATACGCAGTATTTT.

This clonotype has at least ten counts. The chain joins TRBV20-1 to TRBJ2-7; D is unclear. The V end was cut by 3 bases, the J end by 6 bases, with 12 bases between. Germline CDR1 is DFQATT and CDR2 is SNEGSKA (reference sequence). This CDR3 comprises 12 residues. CDR3 in amino acids: CSARGRTVEQYV. The CDR3 nucleotides are TGCAGTGCTAGGGGAAGAACGGTCGAGCAGTACGTC.

The chain uses TRBV12-3 or TRBV12-4 and TRBJ1-6; the match to TRBD1 covers 9 bases. The CDR3 totals 16 residues. The ends lost 6 bases at V and 4 bases at J; junction bases unmatched: 7. In DNA, the CDR3 is TGTGCCAGCAGACCTCTGGACAGGGGTTATAATTCACCCCTCCACTTT. This sequence encodes CASRPLDRGYNSPLHF.

This clonotype was observed at least ten times. The rearrangement uses TRBV10-3 and TRBJ2-5; TRBD1 aligns across 9 bases. Looked up from germline, CDR1 is ENHRY and CDR2 is SYGVKD. V lost 4 bases, J lost 5 bases, and 8 bases stayed unmatched. This CDR3 has 15 residues. CDR3 nucleotide sequence: TGTGCCATCAGTGGGGGGACAGGGCAGGAGGAGACCCAGTACTTC. Translated, it gives CAISGGTGQEETQYF.

This clonotype was observed a few times. Here the CDR3 DNA reads TGTGCCAGCAGCCAAGGGGTGGGACCCAAAAACATTCAGTACTTC. As protein: CASSQGVGPKNIQYF. V is TRBV12-3 or TRBV12-4 and J is TRBJ2-4; D possibly uses TRBD1 or TRBD2 (5 bases each). V lost 6 bases and J lost 2, with 14 bases in between. The CDR3 extends over 15 amino acids.

Ten or more counts support this clonotype. The chain has TRBV9 and TRBJ2-7; the match to TRBD1 covers 10 bases. V trimming: 0 bases; J trimming: 2 bases; junction bases outside the gene matches: 11. CDR3 length equals 18 residues. Germline V gene sequence: CDR1 SGDLS, CDR2 YYNGEE. The CDR3 DNA reads as TGTGCCAGCAGCGTAGGCTTCTGGGACAGGGGTGATCCCTACGAGCAGTACTTC. This encodes CASSVGFWDRGDPYEQYF.